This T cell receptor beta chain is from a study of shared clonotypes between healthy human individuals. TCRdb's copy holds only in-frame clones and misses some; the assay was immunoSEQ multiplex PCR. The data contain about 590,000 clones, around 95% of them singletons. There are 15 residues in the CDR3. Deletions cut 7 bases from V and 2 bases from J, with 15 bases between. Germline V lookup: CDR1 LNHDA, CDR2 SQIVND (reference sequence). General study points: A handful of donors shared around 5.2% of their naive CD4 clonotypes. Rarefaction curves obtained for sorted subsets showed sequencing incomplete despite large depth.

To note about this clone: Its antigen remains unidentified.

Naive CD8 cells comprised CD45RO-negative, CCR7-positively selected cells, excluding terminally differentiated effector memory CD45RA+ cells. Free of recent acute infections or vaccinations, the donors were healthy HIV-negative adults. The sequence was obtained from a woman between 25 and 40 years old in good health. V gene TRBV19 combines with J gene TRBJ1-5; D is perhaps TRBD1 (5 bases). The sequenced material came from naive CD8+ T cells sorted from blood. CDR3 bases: TGTGCCAGTACCACCTACCGGGACGGCAATCAGCCCCAGCATTTT. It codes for CASTTYRDGNQPQHF.